This T cell receptor beta chain was observed in a study of OX40 agonist ivuxolimab in advanced cancers. Study-wide context: Ivuxolimab, an agonistic anti-OX40 (CD134) antibody, was given to patients. Checkpoint inhibitors had been given previously to over 30% of patients. General observations from the study: Low normalized T-cell clonal expansion was also seen in some nonresponders.

Sequencing was performed with immunoSEQ multiplex PCR; in TCRdb, only in-frame clones are kept and a portion is missing. The data contain tens of thousands of clones, around 85% of them singletons. Regarding this clone: The antigen remains undetermined.

Source: CD4+ or CD8+ T cells sorted from blood, taken in a trial of the OX40 agonist ivuxolimab. This TCR was sampled from an adult with an advanced solid tumor such as melanoma, head and neck, liver or kidney cancer.

This chain's CDR3 is CASSLVTENQPQHF. Here the CDR3 DNA reads TGTGCCAGCAGCTTGGTTACGGAGAATCAGCCCCAGCATTTT. The chain couples TRBV7-2 to TRBJ1-5; D remains unclear. The CDR3 is made up of 14 amino acids. In germline, CDR1 is SGHTA, CDR2 FQGNSA. The V and J ends lost 3 bases and 4 bases respectively, with 10 bases between them.